One T cell receptor (beta chain) is described in this entry. Original data processing: Amplifying reference gene primers gave estimates of nucleated cell counts. Produced via immunoSEQ multiplex PCR; TCRdb's table is partial and in-frame only. V, J and clone size reflect that table, while D and trimming were determined from the DNA. This table has under 300,000 clones, approximately 80% appearing once. This sample is drawn from a study of blood T cell repertoires in COVID-19. Study-wide background: The United States, Italy and Spain provided the acute and convalescent COVID-19 samples. T cells, B-cell-depleted T cells, or PBMCs provided the cDNA or gDNA that served as material.

This CDR3 spans 14 amino acids. The V end was cut by 2 bases, the J end by 1 base, with 9 bases between. Germline V gene sequence: CDR1 SGHRS, CDR2 YFSETQ. This sequence joins TRBV5-1 and TRBJ1-1; D is ambiguous. The sequence was obtained from a woman aged 18 to 35 with acute or convalescent COVID-19. Sequenced input: peripheral blood. CDR3 residues: CASSLLAENTEAFF. The CDR3 DNA sequence: TGCGCCAGCAGCTTATTAGCAGAGAACACTGAAGCTTTCTTT.